This T cell receptor beta chain is from a study of blood T cell repertoires in COVID-19. Study at large: Italy, Spain and the United States were the sources of the convalescent and acute COVID-19 samples.

Germline-derived CDR1 and CDR2 are MDHEN and SYDVKM. CDR3 length: 15 residues. V shed 7 bases and J shed 0 bases, with 13 bases lying between them. Original processing notes: Amplification of reference gene primers provided the estimated nucleated cell counts. Data came from immunoSEQ multiplex PCR; TCRdb stores just in-frame clones and leaves some out. Clone size and the V and J calls come from that table; the DNA yielded D and trimming. This sample has 250,000 or so clones, with around nine tenths found just once. Source material: peripheral blood. The chain links TRBV28 to TRBJ1-5; D is perhaps TRBD1 (5 bases). The TCR was taken from a middle-aged man with active or convalescent COVID-19. CDR3 loop: CASIQQGYSNQPQHF. Here the CDR3 DNA reads TGTGCCAGCATTCAGCAGGGCTATAGCAATCAGCCCCAGCATTTT.